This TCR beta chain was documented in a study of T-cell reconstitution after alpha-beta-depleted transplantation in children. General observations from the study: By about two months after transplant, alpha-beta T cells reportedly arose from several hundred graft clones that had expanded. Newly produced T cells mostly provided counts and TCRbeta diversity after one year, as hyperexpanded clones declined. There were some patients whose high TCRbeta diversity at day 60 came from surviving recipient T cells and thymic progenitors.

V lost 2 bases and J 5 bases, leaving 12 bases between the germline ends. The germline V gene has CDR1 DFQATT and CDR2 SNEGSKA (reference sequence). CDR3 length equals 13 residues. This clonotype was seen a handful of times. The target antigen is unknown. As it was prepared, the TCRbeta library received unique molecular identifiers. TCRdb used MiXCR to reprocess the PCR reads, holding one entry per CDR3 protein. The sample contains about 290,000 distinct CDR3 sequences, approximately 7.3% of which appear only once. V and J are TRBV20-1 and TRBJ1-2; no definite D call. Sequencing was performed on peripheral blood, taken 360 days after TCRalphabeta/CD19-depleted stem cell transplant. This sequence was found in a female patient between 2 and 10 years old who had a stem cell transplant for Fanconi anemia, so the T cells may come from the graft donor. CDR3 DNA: TGCAGTGCTAGACCCCTAGGAGGTTATGGCTACACCTTC. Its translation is CSARPLGGYGYTF.